This T cell receptor (beta chain) appears in the sequencing data of a study of a mutant IDH1 vaccine in newly diagnosed glioma. Assay: immunoSEQ multiplex PCR; the TCRdb copy retains only in-frame clones and omits some. The table shows about 42,000 clones, with around 83% occurring only once. Specified time point: week 35, safety follow-up. Every vaccine dose comprised 300 ug of mutant IDH1 20-mer peptide plus topical imiquimod. Every donor had a new WHO grade 3 or 4 astrocytoma that was IDH1-mutant, with loss of nuclear ATRX. CDR3 length: 14 residues. The V end lost 5 bases, the J end lost 0 bases, and 9 bases lay between the germline ends. Germline V gives CDR1 SGHNT, CDR2 YENEEA. Broader study findings: Seemingly, pseudoprogression had no relation to changes in the top peripheral T cell clonotypes. Vaccine-induced immune responses occurred in 90% to 95% of patients.

To note about this clone: Its antigen remains unknown.

The gene calls are TRBV11-3 and TRBJ2-3, with D maybe TRBD2 (6 bases). The specimen was PBMCs, collected from a glioma patient whose treatment included an IDH1 peptide vaccine. This receptor was identified in a woman between 50 and 59 years old with glioma. The CDR3 bases are TGTGCCAGCAGCGTAACTAGCAGCACAGATACGCAGTATTTT. It is translated as CASSVTSSTDTQYF.